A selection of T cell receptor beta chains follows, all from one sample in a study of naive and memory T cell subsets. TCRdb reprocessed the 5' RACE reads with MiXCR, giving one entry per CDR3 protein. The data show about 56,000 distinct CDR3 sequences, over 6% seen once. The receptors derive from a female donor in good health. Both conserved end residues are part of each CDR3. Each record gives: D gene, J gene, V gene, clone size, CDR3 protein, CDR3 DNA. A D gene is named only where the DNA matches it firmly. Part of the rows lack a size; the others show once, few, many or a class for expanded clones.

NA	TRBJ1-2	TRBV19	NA	CASSTSRAPTRDTF	TGTGCCAGTAGCACATCCCGGGCCCCCACCCGGGACACCTTC
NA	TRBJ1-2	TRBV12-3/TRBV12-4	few	CASSLRGGGYTF	TGTGCCAGCAGTTTACGGGGGGGTGGCTACACCTTC
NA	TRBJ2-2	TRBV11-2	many	CASSLASIITGELFF	TGTGCCAGCAGCTTGGCTTCGATAATCACCGGGGAGCTGTTTTTT
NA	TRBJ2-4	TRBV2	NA	CASNDDAAGIQYF	TGTGCCAGCAATGACGACGCCGCGGGCATTCAGTACTTC
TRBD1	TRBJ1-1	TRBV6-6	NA	CATLTGAPRDGEAFF	TGTGCCACCTTAACAGGGGCCCCCCGGGACGGTGAAGCTTTCTTT
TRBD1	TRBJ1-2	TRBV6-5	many	CASRTGGVGYTF	TGTGCCAGCAGGACAGGGGGAGTCGGCTACACCTTC
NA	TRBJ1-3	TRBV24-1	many	CATSDSHSGNTIYF	TGTGCCACCAGCGACAGTCACTCTGGAAACACCATATATTTT
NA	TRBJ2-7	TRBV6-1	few	CASSEVELYEQYF	TGTGCCAGCAGTGAGGTCGAGTTATACGAGCAGTACTTC
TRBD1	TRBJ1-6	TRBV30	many	CAWGRAGQGRVSPLHF	TGTGCCTGGGGGAGAGCGGGACAGGGGCGAGTTTCACCCCTCCACTTT
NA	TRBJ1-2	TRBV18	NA	CASSPEGNYGYTF	TGTGCCAGCTCACCAGAGGGCAACTATGGCTACACCTTC
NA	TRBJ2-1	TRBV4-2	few	CASSQELSSYNEQFF	TGTGCCAGCAGCCAAGAACTGAGCTCCTACAATGAGCAGTTCTTC
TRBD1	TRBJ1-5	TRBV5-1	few	CASSPTGDPVQPQHF	TGCGCCAGCAGCCCAACAGGGGACCCAGTCCAGCCCCAGCATTTT